These 23 T cell receptor beta chains originate from one sample sequenced in a study of blood T cell repertoires in COVID-19. Profiled with immunoSEQ multiplex PCR; TCRdb holds only in-frame clones, not every one. Counted here are more than 25,000 clones, around 89% occurring once; the ten biggest clones make up 10%. Material for sequencing was peripheral blood. These receptors were taken from a man between 60 and 75 years old with acute or convalescent COVID-19.

The V and J genes are TRBV9 and TRBJ2-5; 7 nucleotides agree with TRBD1. The CDR3 covers 15 residues. The junction had 6 bases not matched to a gene; V was cut back by 0 bases and J by 4 bases. Germline V CDR1 and CDR2: SGDLS, YYNGEE. The CDR3 region is CASSVDRGDGETQYF. Here the CDR3 DNA reads TGTGCCAGCAGCGTAGACAGGGGCGATGGAGAGACCCAGTACTTC.

The chain combines TRBV7-2 with TRBJ1-2; D is unresolved. CDR3 length equals 13 residues. Germline CDR1 is SGHTA and CDR2 is FQGNSA. Trimming removed 5 bases from V and 5 bases from J, with 12 bases in between. CDR3 protein: CASSLLEGYGYTF. The CDR3 DNA reads as TGTGCCAGCAGCCTCCTGGAGGGATATGGCTACACCTTC. Supplemented by reference TRBV7-2 and TRBJ1-2, the full variable domain reads GAGVSQSPSNKVTEKGKDVELRCDPISGHTALYWYRQSLGQGLEFLIYFQGNSAPDKSGLPSDRFSAERTGGSVSTLTIQRTQQEDSAVYLCASSLLEGYGYTFGSGTRLTVV.

V usage is TRBV25-1 and J usage is TRBJ2-1; unclear D gene. The CDR3 totals 13 residues. Germline V lookup: CDR1 MGHDK, CDR2 SYGVNS. V was trimmed by 3 bases and J by 4 bases, leaving 7 bases between them. CDR3 nucleotides: TGTGCCAGCAGTGACCCCGGGTACAATGAGCAGTTCTTC. It encodes CASSDPGYNEQFF.

J is TRBJ2-7 and V is TRBV18; D is possibly TRBD2 (5 bases). The CDR3 is made up of 16 amino acids. Germline V CDR1 and CDR2: KGHSH, LQKENI. V was pared by 6 bases and J by 2 bases, with 20 bases between. The CDR3 is CASSPFEGPPTYEQYF. In DNA, the CDR3 is TGTGCCAGCTCCCCCTTTGAGGGCCCCCCAACCTACGAGCAGTACTTC.

The chain joins TRBV4-2 to TRBJ1-2; the D gene is possibly TRBD1 (6 bases). With 0 bases removed from V and 5 bases from J, the gap between germline ends came to 16 bases. CDR3 length equals 16 residues. Per germline, CDR1 LGHNA and CDR2 YNFKEQ. The CDR3 bases are TGTGCCAGCAGCCAAGACCCTGCAGGGGTAGAGTATGGCTACACCTTC. Protein: CASSQDPAGVEYGYTF.

This chain connects TRBV3-1 (or the pseudogene TRBV3-2) to TRBJ2-2; tentative D call: TRBD2 (5 bases). CDR1 is LGHDT and CDR2 is YNNKEL in the germline V gene (reference sequence). Deletions cut 1 base from V and 7 bases from J, with 13 bases between. The CDR3 runs 15 residues. DNA of the CDR3: TGTGCCAGCAGCCAAGTACGAGGGAATGGCGGGGAGCTGTTTTTT. As protein: CASSQVRGNGGELFF.

V is TRBV5-1 and J is TRBJ1-6; D is undetermined. CDR3 length: 15 amino acids. In germline, CDR1 is SGHRS, CDR2 YFSETQ. V lost 6 bases, J lost 3 bases, and 13 bases lay in between. CDR3 in DNA: TGCGCCAGCATTCGGCGGCGGAGCTATAATTCACCCCTCCACTTT. Translated: CASIRRRSYNSPLHF.

A few counts support this clone. DNA of the CDR3: TGTGCCAGCAGCCAAGATGGCCTAGCCAAAAACATTCAGTACTTC. Its translation is CASSQDGLAKNIQYF. The chain uses TRBV4-2 and TRBJ2-4; D unclear. Germline V gene sequence: CDR1 LGHNA, CDR2 YNFKEQ. Trimming left V 0 bases short and J 0 bases short, with 6 bases between. The CDR3 runs to 15 residues.

The chain joins TRBV12-5 to TRBJ1-2; D is unclear. From germline, CDR1 is LGHNT and CDR2 FRNRAP. There are 14 residues in the CDR3. V was shortened by 1 base and J by 4 bases, with 10 bases between the two germline ends. The CDR3 region has the DNA TGTGCTAGTGGTTTGGGATTGAGAGGCTATGGCTACACCTTC. Protein product: CASGLGLRGYGYTF. The full variable domain, completed using reference TRBV12-5 and TRBJ1-2, is DARVTQTPRHKVTEMGQEVTMRCQPILGHNTVFWYRQTMMQGLELLAYFRNRAPLDDSGMPKDRFSAEMPDATLATLKIQPSEPRDSAVYFCASGLGLRGYGYTFGSGTRLTVV.

J is TRBJ2-5 and V is TRBV11-2; 9 bases match TRBD2. V lost 0 bases, J lost 6 bases, and 14 bases stayed unmatched. CDR1 is SGHAT, CDR2 FQNNGV, per germline. The CDR3 loop spans 18 amino acids. The CDR3 region is CASSLERRRGGPEKTQYF. The CDR3 nucleotides read TGTGCCAGCAGCTTAGAGAGACGGCGGGGGGGCCCAGAAAAGACCCAGTACTTC.

V and J are TRBV29-1 and TRBJ1-1; D gene unclear. With 5 bases removed from V and 1 base from J, the gap between germline ends came to 5 bases. The CDR3 loop spans 11 amino acids. CDR1 is SQVTM and CDR2 is ANQGSEA in the germline V gene. CDR3 region: CSVPGNTEAFF. CDR3 bases: TGCAGCGTTCCAGGGAACACTGAAGCTTTCTTT. The whole variable domain, remainder taken from reference TRBV29-1 and TRBJ1-1, is SAVISQKPSRDICQRGTSLTIQCQVDSQVTMMFWYRQQPGQSLTLIATANQGSEATYESGFVIDKFPISRPNLTFSTLTVSNMSPEDSSIYLCSVPGNTEAFFGQGTRLTVV.

V and J are TRBV5-1 and TRBJ2-1, with 12 bases fitting TRBD2. V shed 4 bases, J shed 5 bases, and the junction held 10 bases outside the gene matches. Per the germline V gene, CDR1 is SGHRS and CDR2 is YFSETQ. The CDR3 contains 17 residues. DNA of the CDR3: TGCGCCAGCAGCCACATACCACTAGCGGGGGGCGACAATGAGCAGTTCTTC. Protein product: CASSHIPLAGGDNEQFF.

The chain has TRBV13 and TRBJ1-5; no clear D. The CDR3 consists of 15 residues. V was trimmed by 2 bases and J by 2 bases, leaving 10 bases between them. The germline V gene has CDR1 PRHDT and CDR2 FYEKMQ (reference sequence). DNA for the CDR3: TGTGCCAGCAGCTTACGGGGTTCGGGCAATCAGCCCCAGCATTTT. It specifies CASSLRGSGNQPQHF.

This chain uses TRBV19 with TRBJ1-2; 7 nucleotides line up with TRBD1. Germline CDR1 and CDR2: LNHDA and SQIVND (reference sequence). V shed 6 bases, J shed 8 bases, and the junction held 9 bases outside the gene matches. The CDR3 totals 13 residues. The CDR3 here is CASSTTGTGGYTF. CDR3 in DNA: TGTGCCAGTAGCACGACAGGGACCGGGGGCTACACCTTC. Complete variable domain (other parts from reference TRBV19 and TRBJ1-2): DGGITQSPKYLFRKEGQNVTLSCEQNLNHDAMYWYRQDPGQGLRLIYYSQIVNDFQKGDIAEGYSVSREKKESFPLTVTSAQKNPTAFYLCASSTTGTGGYTFGSGTRLTVV.

The CDR3: CASSGRPKGYNSPLHF. In nucleotides, the CDR3 is TGTGCCAGCAGTGGGAGGCCAAAGGGATATAATTCACCCCTCCACTTT. The chain uses TRBV6-1 and TRBJ1-6; D gene ambiguous. The germline gives CDR1 MNHNS, CDR2 SASEGT. Trimming removed 4 bases from V and 4 bases from J, with 14 bases in between. CDR3 size: 16 residues.

The rearrangement uses TRBV14 and TRBJ1-2; 7 bases are shared with TRBD1. This CDR3 spans 12 amino acids. CDR1 and CDR2 from the germline V gene are SGHDN and FVKESK. The V gene end was trimmed by 5 bases and the J gene end by 8 bases; junction bases not matched to a gene: 5. The CDR3 DNA follows: TGTGCCAGCAGCGTCGACAGGGTCGGCTACACCTTC. It encodes CASSVDRVGYTF.

The rearrangement uses TRBV30 and TRBJ1-6; perhaps TRBD1 as D (6 bases). V shed 0 bases and J shed 11 bases, with 17 bases lying between them. Germline CDR1 GTSNPN, CDR2 SVGIG (reference sequence). This CDR3 has 15 residues. DNA for the CDR3: TGTGCCTGGAGTGTGGGGGCGCCGGTTCGGACACCCCTCCACTTT. Its protein is CAWSVGAPVRTPLHF.

This chain joins TRBV7-2 and TRBJ2-5; TRBD2 agrees at 10 bases. With 5 bases clipped from V and 10 bases from J, the junction kept 16 bases outside the gene matches. Germline V gene lookup returns CDR1 SGHTA and CDR2 FQGNSA. The length of the CDR3 is 16 residues. Here the CDR3 reads CASSPSWGAGGRDQYF. CDR3 in DNA: TGTGCCAGCAGCCCATCTTGGGGAGCGGGGGGGCGAGACCAGTACTTC.

The V and J genes are TRBV5-8 and TRBJ1-1; D is undetermined. CDR3 length: 14 residues. From germline, CDR1 is SGHTS and CDR2 YDEGEE. Between the trimmed V and J ends, which lost 0 bases and 4 bases, there was a span of 10 bases. The chain's CDR3 is CASSLGGRGTEAFF. In DNA form, the CDR3 reads TGTGCCAGCAGCTTGGGAGGGAGAGGCACTGAAGCTTTCTTT.

J is TRBJ1-5 and V is TRBV27; possibly TRBD1 for D (6 bases). V lost 7 bases to trimming and J lost 2 bases, with 15 bases between them. The CDR3 has 15 amino acids. Germline CDR1 and CDR2: MNHEY and SMNVEV (reference sequence). The CDR3 here is CASTKAGAGNQPQHF. The DNA of the CDR3 is TGTGCCAGCACCAAGGCAGGGGCGGGCAATCAGCCCCAGCATTTT.

The count of this clone is one. The chain is built from TRBV5-1 and TRBJ1-3; D is unresolved. The germline V gene encodes CDR1 SGHRS and CDR2 YFSETQ. The CDR3 has 15 amino acids. The germline V and J ends were trimmed by 0 bases and 4 bases, with 11 bases remaining between them. CDR3 residues: CASSLAGGTGNTIYF. As DNA, the CDR3 is TGCGCCAGCAGCTTGGCGGGAGGAACAGGAAACACCATATATTTT.

V usage is TRBV7-9 and J usage is TRBJ2-2; no clear D gene. Germline assignment: CDR1 SEHNR and CDR2 FQNEAQ (reference sequence). This CDR3 comprises 13 residues. Trimming left V 5 bases short and J 6 bases short, with 10 bases between. The CDR3: CASSALMAGELFF. In nucleotides, the CDR3 is TGTGCCAGCAGCGCCCTAATGGCCGGGGAGCTGTTTTTT.

The V gene is TRBV7-6, the J gene TRBJ1-5, with unresolved D. This CDR3 has 15 residues. Germline V gene sequence: CDR1 SGHVS, CDR2 FNYEAQ. Trimming removed 2 bases from V and 7 bases from J, with 15 bases in between. The CDR3 region has the DNA TGTGCCAGCAGCTTAAATCCAAACTCTTACCAGCCCCAGCATTTT. Encoded protein: CASSLNPNSYQPQHF.